What follows is one TCR beta chain and its context. No antigen is known for it. Assay used: immunoSEQ multiplex PCR; TCRdb lists only in-frame clones, some missing. Of some 100,000 clones listed, more than 85% are singletons. The data are from a study of OX40 agonist ivuxolimab in advanced cancers. Across the whole study: Ivuxolimab, which patients received intravenously every 2 weeks, was dosed at 0.01 to 10 mg/kg. Patients with prior anti-PD-1, anti-PD-L1 or anti-CTLA-4 therapy were eligible; less than 50% had some.

The V gene's germline CDR1 is MNHEY and CDR2 SMNVEV (reference sequence). The CDR3 sequence is 12 residues long. Trimming shortened V by 8 bases and J by 10 bases, and 14 bases separated the two germline ends. Study observations and caveats: Also present in some nonresponders was a low level of normalized T-cell clonal expansion.

The specimen comprised CD4+ or CD8+ T cells sorted from blood, sampled in a trial of the OX40 agonist ivuxolimab. The receptor comes from an adult with an advanced solid tumor such as melanoma, head and neck, liver or kidney cancer. The chain couples TRBV27 to TRBJ1-4; weak D call: TRBD1 (5 bases). The CDR3 nucleotides are TGTGCCAGCTCCCTCGGTGGGGGAAAACTGTTTTTT. It translates to CASSLGGGKLFF.